The T cell receptor (beta chain) described here comes from a study of T cells after posttransplantation cyclophosphamide. Whole-study findings and limits: Donor-recipient repertoire similarity was low at 1-2 months, rising over year one.

This table comes from immunoSEQ multiplex PCR, and its TCRdb copy is limited to in-frame clones, with some not included. The sample has around 34,000 clones, none seen only once. This clone has at least ten counts. Its antigen is not known. Trimming took 0 bases from V and 3 from J, leaving 8 bases between them. CDR1 and CDR2 from the germline V gene are SGHVS and FNYEAQ. The CDR3 contains 14 residues. The material sequenced was PBMCs. This sequence joins TRBV7-6 and TRBJ1-1, with D possibly being TRBD1 (6 bases). The receptor was isolated from a man between 45 and 60 years old in good health, CMV-negative, and a related stem cell transplant donor. CDR3 sequence reads: CASSLAHRDTEAFF. CDR3 in DNA: TGTGCCAGCAGCTTAGCGCACAGGGACACTGAAGCTTTCTTT.